This entry features one T cell receptor (beta chain) sequence. Antigen: not known. This entry is derived from a study of CD8 T cells in Susac syndrome. Study results and caveats: The study recognized that the number of individuals in its TCR sequencing and HLA analysis was relatively small.

V was clipped by 3 bases and J by 13 bases; unmatched bases: 10. Germline CDR1 and CDR2: SEHNR and FQNEAQ (reference sequence). The CDR3 spans 13 residues. It was negative isolation that provided the CD8+ and CD4+ T cells, whereas TEMRA cells were enriched by FACS. Random hexamers were used to reverse transcribe an amount of roughly 0.5 to 1 ug RNA. Across 54 Vbeta and 13 Jbeta, immunoSEQ multiplex PCR amplified TCR beta CDR3. TCRdb called the immunoSEQ multiplex PCR reads again in MiXCR, with one record for every CDR3 protein. The profile covers 160,000 or so distinct CDR3 sequences, with 95% appearing a single time and around 0.15% taken by the ten largest.

The TCR was taken from a human donor with multiple sclerosis. The chain uses TRBV7-9 and TRBJ1-1; 8 bases align to TRBD1. Sequenced: CD8+ T cells from PBMCs. The CDR3 DNA is TGTGCCAGCAGCTTGCCGGACAGGGTGGAGGATTTCTTT. Translated, it gives CASSLPDRVEDFF.